This T cell receptor beta chain was captured by sequencing in a study of cytomegalovirus exposure and HLA in healthy donors. The assay was immunoSEQ multiplex PCR, and TCRdb's table has in-frame clones only and misses some. The sample has 68,000 or so clones; about 90% are singletons. Concerning this clone: As yet, its antigen is unknown.

It was the approximately 120-subject validation cohort, separate from the approximately 680-subject first cohort, to which the donors belonged. The germline V gene encodes CDR1 SGHNT and CDR2 YYREEE (reference sequence). This CDR3 comprises 16 residues. The V gene lost 0 bases and the J gene lost 2 bases, with 15 bases spanning the gap. Study results and limitations: Among TCR beta chains, those listed as cytomegalovirus-associated numbered about 160.

The sequenced material came from PBMCs. This receptor was obtained from a woman aged 18-29 years in good health and CMV-seronegative. The chain links TRBV5-4 to TRBJ2-7; a possible D gene is TRBD2 (5 bases). CDR3 sequence reads: CASSLGIANTAYEQYF. CDR3 DNA sequence: TGTGCCAGCAGCTTGGGGATAGCGAACACTGCCTACGAGCAGTACTTC.